These 11 T cell receptor beta chains came from one sample sequenced in a study of beta chain features in type 1 diabetes. Their cognate antigens are unknown. General study results and limits: Patients with Type 1 diabetes showed moderately but significantly shorter TCRB CDR3s in all four CD4+ subsets.

As every portion of the isolated RNA was reverse transcribed, the sequencing read expressed TCRB transcripts. TCRdb's copy holds only in-frame clones and misses some; the assay was immunoSEQ multiplex PCR. The profile shows fewer than 300,000 clones, roughly 21% of them singletons. The source material was naive CD4+ T cells from blood. Every receptor here comes from a woman between 40 and 50 years old with type 1 diabetes.

This clone was seen more than once but under ten times. CDR3 bases: TGTGCCAGCAGATCCGGGACAGGGGGCTACAATGAGCAGTTCTTC. Protein sequence: CASRSGTGGYNEQFF. The chain employs TRBV2 and TRBJ2-1; 11 nucleotides line up with TRBD1. This CDR3 has 15 residues. Germline lookup yields CDR1 SNHLY and CDR2 FYNNEI. Trimming took 6 bases from V and 3 from J; bases not matched to a gene: 4.

This clone showed up just once. This chain uses TRBV15 with TRBJ1-1; the D is unclear. The CDR3 is made up of 14 amino acids. Germline V gene data show CDR1 as LNHNV and CDR2 as YYDKDF (reference sequence). Trimming cost V 0 bases and J 8 bases, with 13 bases left between them. In DNA form, the CDR3 reads TGTGCCACCAGCAGAGATACCCCGCCCCTAGAAGCTTTCTTT. Amino acids: CATSRDTPPLEAFF.

This clone was observed a few times. The V gene is TRBV7-2, the J gene TRBJ2-3; D is unclear. CDR1 and CDR2 from the germline V gene are SGHTA and FQGNSA. The CDR3 has 15 amino acids. V lost 5 bases, J lost 5 bases, and 17 bases lay in between. CDR3 DNA: TGTGCCAGCAGCAATTCTGCGGCGCAGAAAGATACGCAGTATTTT. Translated: CASSNSAAQKDTQYF.

The genes are TRBV6-6 and TRBJ2-7, with 7 nucleotides matching TRBD1. This CDR3 spans 14 amino acids. J lost 1 base, V lost 5 bases, and 5 bases had no gene match. The germline CDR1 and CDR2 sequences are MNHNY and SVGAGI (reference sequence). CDR3 nucleotide sequence: TGTGCCAGCAGTGGGACAGAGGCTTCCTACGAGCAGTACTTC. Protein: CASSGTEASYEQYF.

The genes are TRBV29-1 and TRBJ1-2; D may be TRBD1 (5 bases). The V end was cut by 4 bases, the J end by 4 bases, with 10 bases between. The CDR3 is 12 residues long. The germline V gene has CDR1 SQVTM and CDR2 ANQGSEA. DNA for the CDR3: TGCAGCGTTGGATCGGGGGGCTATGGCTACACCTTC. It specifies CSVGSGGYGYTF.

The gene calls are TRBV5-6 and TRBJ2-5; D perhaps matches TRBD1 (6 bases). V gave up 0 bases and J gave up 5 bases, with 14 bases separating them. Germline CDR1 reads SGHDT; CDR2 reads YYEEEE. The CDR3 has 15 residues. In nucleotides, the CDR3 is TGTGCCAGCAGCTTGGAGGTGGGGGCCCGGGAGACCCAGTACTTC. This encodes CASSLEVGARETQYF.

This chain links TRBV7-2 with TRBJ2-1; maybe TRBD2 (5 bases). The CDR3 loop spans 15 amino acids. Germline V lookup: CDR1 SGHTA, CDR2 FQGNSA. V lost 1 base, J lost 0 bases, and 7 bases lay in between. The CDR3 reads CASSLDGISYNEQFF. The CDR3 DNA sequence: TGTGCCAGCAGCTTAGACGGGATCTCCTACAATGAGCAGTTCTTC.

The chain has TRBV5-6 and TRBJ2-7; a possible D gene is TRBD1 (5 bases). The germline gives CDR1 SGHDT, CDR2 YYEEEE. CDR3 length: 14 residues. The ends were cut back, 2 bases at V and 5 bases at J, with 14 bases in the middle. The CDR3 is CASSLRGRYHEQYF. CDR3 coding DNA: TGTGCCAGCAGCTTAAGGGGTCGTTACCACGAGCAGTACTTC.

This sequence joins TRBV5-1 and TRBJ2-7, with 7 bases lining up with TRBD2. Germline assignment: CDR1 SGHRS and CDR2 YFSETQ. V gave up 3 bases and J gave up 6 bases; unmatched junction bases: 9. The CDR3 covers 14 residues. The CDR3 spells CASSSAGIGSEQYF. The CDR3 DNA is TGCGCCAGCAGCTCAGCGGGAATAGGCTCCGAGCAGTACTTC.

The chain couples TRBV4-3 to TRBJ2-2, with TRBD2 matching over 7 bases. Germline lookup yields CDR1 LGHNA and CDR2 YSLEER. The length of the CDR3 is 18 residues. Germline trimming cut 4 bases from V and 0 bases from J; bases unmatched to any gene: 11. In nucleotides, the CDR3 is TGCGCCAGCAGCCCCTCCGGGGGGAGTGTCGCGAACACCGGGGAGCTGTTTTTT. Amino acid sequence: CASSPSGGSVANTGELFF.

The chain combines TRBV2 with TRBJ2-1; D is unclear. V was shortened by 2 bases and J by 10 bases, with 6 bases between the two germline ends. The CDR3 loop spans 11 amino acids. CDR1 is SNHLY and CDR2 is FYNNEI in the germline V gene. As DNA, the CDR3 is TGTGCCAGCAGTGAAATAGTAGAGCAGTTCTTC. This encodes CASSEIVEQFF.